The next 28 T cell receptor beta chains were all read from a single sample in a study of cytomegalovirus exposure and HLA in healthy donors. PCR primers comprised 60 Vbeta and 13 Jbeta primers. Some clones are missing from TCRdb's copy, which holds only in-frame ones; the method was immunoSEQ multiplex PCR. The sample consists of some 170,000 clones, under 85% of them appearing once. Sequenced sample: PBMCs. All receptors derive from a man in his forties or fifties in good health and CMV-seropositive.

This chain joins TRBV11-2 and TRBJ2-7; D is undetermined. The ends were cut back, 4 bases at V and 4 bases at J, with 8 bases in the middle. CDR3 length: 12 amino acids. The germline V gene has CDR1 SGHAT and CDR2 FQNNGV. The CDR3 loop reads CASSSHRYEQYF. The CDR3 nucleotides read TGTGCCAGCAGCTCTCACAGATACGAGCAGTACTTC.

This sequence joins TRBV19 and TRBJ1-1; weak D call: TRBD1 (5 bases). Germline V lookup: CDR1 LNHDA, CDR2 SQIVND (reference sequence). The CDR3 totals 11 residues. The V end lost 6 bases, the J end lost 4 bases, and 6 bases lay between the germline ends. In nucleotides, the CDR3 is TGTGCCAGTAGGGGGCGCACTGAAGCTTTCTTT. Amino acid sequence: CASRGRTEAFF.

The chain uses TRBV6-1 and TRBJ2-7; weak D call: TRBD1 (7 bases). The CDR3 contains 12 residues. Per germline, CDR1 MNHNS and CDR2 SASEGT. The V and J ends lost 6 bases and 6 bases respectively, with 12 bases between them. The CDR3 bases are TGTGCCAGCAGAACAGGGGAGGCCGAGCAGTACTTC. Translated, it gives CASRTGEAEQYF.

This chain connects TRBV6-6 to TRBJ2-3; D is unresolved. From germline, CDR1 is MNHNY and CDR2 SVGAGI (reference sequence). Trimming removed 2 bases from V and 1 base from J, with 7 bases in between. This CDR3 is 14 amino acids long. This chain's CDR3 is CASSYIEGTDTQYF. The CDR3 coding sequence is TGTGCCAGCAGTTACATAGAGGGCACAGATACGCAGTATTTT.

V is TRBV5-6 and J is TRBJ2-3, with a weak D call TRBD2 (6 bases). CDR1 and CDR2 from the germline V gene are SGHDT and YYEEEE. The CDR3 consists of 14 residues. Trimming took 3 bases from V and 5 from J, leaving 13 bases between them. CDR3 sequence reads: CASSSPTGGDTQYF. In nucleotides, the CDR3 is TGTGCCAGCAGCTCCCCGACCGGGGGAGATACGCAGTATTTT.

This chain connects TRBV28 to TRBJ1-1; D uncertain. This CDR3 region has 11 residues. Germline values: CDR1 MDHEN, CDR2 SYDVKM. CDR3 nucleotide sequence: TGTGTTAGCGGGGTGGACACTGAAGCTTTCTTT. Translated, it gives CVSGVDTEAFF.

The gene calls are TRBV5-1 and TRBJ2-7; D possibly corresponds to TRBD2 (5 bases). The ends were cut back, 0 bases at V and 3 bases at J, with 16 bases in the middle. The CDR3 spans 16 residues. CDR1 and CDR2 (germline): SGHRS, YFSETQ. CDR3 region: CASSLALGGSYYEQYF. The CDR3 coding sequence is TGCGCCAGCAGCTTGGCTCTCGGCGGGTCTTACTACGAGCAGTACTTC.

The CDR3 reads CASSRREGLGEQYF. The DNA of the CDR3 is TGTGCCAGCAGCAGACGGGAGGGCCTCGGCGAGCAGTACTTC. The chain combines TRBV5-6 with TRBJ2-7, with 8 positions matching TRBD2. This CDR3 comprises 14 residues. CDR1 SGHDT and CDR2 YYEEEE come from the germline V gene. V was pared by 4 bases and J by 6 bases, with 9 bases of the junction left unmatched.

This clone showed up just once. In nucleotides, the CDR3 is TGTGCCAGCTCACCACAGTTTACTAGCGGCGGTTTTTACAATGAGCAGTTCTTC. Translated, it gives CASSPQFTSGGFYNEQFF. V usage is TRBV18 and J usage is TRBJ2-1; 8 nucleotides match TRBD2. J lost 4 bases, V lost 1 base, and 12 bases had no gene match. CDR3 length: 18 amino acids. The germline CDR1 and CDR2 sequences are KGHSH and LQKENI. The full variable domain, completed using reference TRBV18 and TRBJ2-1, is NAGVMQNPRHLVRRRGQEARLRCSPMKGHSHVYWYRQLPEEGLKFMVYLQKENIIDESGMPKERFSAEFPKEGPSILRIQQVVRGDSAAYFCASSPQFTSGGFYNEQFFGPGTRLTVL.

The chain uses TRBV9 and TRBJ1-3; tentatively, D is TRBD1 (6 bases). With 2 bases removed from V and 3 bases from J, the gap between germline ends came to 9 bases. CDR3 size: 14 residues. Germline CDR1 and CDR2: SGDLS and YYNGEE. The CDR3 nucleotides read TGTGCCAGCAGCGTTACAGGGAGTGGAAACACCATATATTTT. Translating gives CASSVTGSGNTIYF. The full variable domain, completed using reference TRBV9 and TRBJ1-3, is DSGVTQTPKHLITATGQRVTLRCSPRSGDLSVYWYQQSLDQGLQFLIQYYNGEERAKGNILERFSAQQFPDLHSELNLSSLELGDSALYFCASSVTGSGNTIYFGEGSWLTVV.

The V gene is TRBV7-9, the J gene TRBJ2-1, with unresolved D. CDR3 size: 18 residues. Trimming took 5 bases from V and 0 from J, leaving 20 bases between them. The germline gives CDR1 SEHNR, CDR2 FQNEAQ (reference sequence). DNA of the CDR3: TGTGCCAGCAGCCCCCCCCCGCTGGGCAGTAACTCCTACAATGAGCAGTTCTTC. As protein: CASSPPPLGSNSYNEQFF.

Written as DNA, the CDR3 is TGTGCCAGCAGTTTACAGGGGCGGTGGGGCTACACCTTC. Its translation is CASSLQGRWGYTF. V usage is TRBV28 and J usage is TRBJ1-2; a possible D gene is TRBD1 (6 bases). Germline CDR1 reads MDHEN; CDR2 reads SYDVKM. Between the trimmed V and J ends, which lost 2 bases and 8 bases, there was a span of 12 bases. The CDR3 covers 13 residues.

The rearrangement uses TRBV9 and TRBJ1-2, with 10 bases matching TRBD1. CDR1 SGDLS and CDR2 YYNGEE come from the germline V gene. The CDR3 spans 16 residues. V lost 3 bases, J lost 8 bases, and 13 bases stayed unmatched. DNA for the CDR3: TGTGCCAGCAGCGCAGACAGGGGGCATTACTCGCGGGGCTACACCTTC. Protein product: CASSADRGHYSRGYTF.

The CDR3, as DNA: TGTGCCAGCAGTGCAACCGGGACTACCTTCTACGAGCAGTACTTC. Amino acid sequence: CASSATGTTFYEQYF. The chain joins TRBV6-5 to TRBJ2-7, with 7 bases lining up with TRBD2. The CDR3 has 15 residues. Germline values: CDR1 MNHEY, CDR2 SVGAGI. With 5 bases clipped from V and 3 bases from J, the junction kept 10 bases outside the gene matches.

Concerning this clone: This sample also contains other DNA sequences that code for the same CDR3. The chain employs TRBV5-1 and TRBJ2-2, with TRBD1 matching 9 bases. The CDR3 spans 15 residues. The germline V gene has CDR1 SGHRS and CDR2 YFSETQ. Unmatched junction bases numbered 10, after V lost 5 bases and J lost 8 bases. CDR3 sequence: CASSLPGQGLGELFF. CDR3 DNA: TGCGCCAGCAGTTTACCGGGACAGGGATTGGGGGAGCTGTTTTTT.

The J gene is TRBJ1-5, the V gene TRBV6-1; possible D gene TRBD1, 6 bases. The germline V and J ends were trimmed by 4 bases and 4 bases, with 8 bases remaining between them. Germline CDR1 MNHNS, CDR2 SASEGT. The CDR3 consists of 13 residues. CDR3 sequence: CASSGTENQPQHF. In nucleotides, the CDR3 is TGTGCCAGCAGTGGGACAGAAAATCAGCCCCAGCATTTT.

This clone was counted a few times. The chain employs TRBV28 and TRBJ2-1; 9 bases are shared with TRBD1. The germline V gene encodes CDR1 MDHEN and CDR2 SYDVKM. CDR3 length: 14 residues. Germline trimming cut 4 bases from V and 4 bases from J; bases unmatched to any gene: 2. The CDR3 sequence is CASSSGQGYNEQFF. In nucleotides, the CDR3 is TGTGCCAGCAGTTCAGGACAGGGGTACAATGAGCAGTTCTTC.

This clone has only a few counts. V usage is TRBV30 and J usage is TRBJ1-5, with D unclear. The CDR3 spans 16 residues. V was pared by 3 bases and J by 0 bases, with 15 bases between. The germline V gene encodes CDR1 GTSNPN and CDR2 SVGIG (reference sequence). CDR3: CAWRSPQFYSNQPQHF. The CDR3 DNA reads TGTGCCTGGAGGTCGCCCCAATTCTATAGCAATCAGCCCCAGCATTTT.

The genes are TRBV27 and TRBJ2-1; no clear D gene. The CDR3 runs to 14 residues. The germline CDR1 and CDR2 sequences are MNHEY and SMNVEV (reference sequence). V was cut by 5 bases and J by 0 bases, with 8 bases left in between. Here the CDR3 DNA reads TGTGCCAGCAGTCCCCTAAGCTCCTACAATGAGCAGTTCTTC. The encoded protein is CASSPLSSYNEQFF.

V is TRBV4-1 and J is TRBJ2-4; tentative D call: TRBD2 (6 bases). From germline, CDR1 is MGHRA and CDR2 YSYEKL. Trimming removed 0 bases at V and 3 bases at J, with 18 bases between. The CDR3 loop spans 18 amino acids. CDR3 protein: CASSQDRAAEGSKNIQYF. The CDR3 DNA is TGCGCCAGCAGCCAAGATAGGGCAGCGGAGGGGAGCAAAAACATTCAGTACTTC.

On this clone itself: A junction boundary mismatches the germline segment, possibly from a read error. This rearrangement joins TRBV6-5 to TRBJ1-2; 9 positions agree with TRBD1. This CDR3 spans 14 amino acids. Germline assignment: CDR1 MNHEY and CDR2 SVGAGI. CDR3 protein: CASSNKDRGYGHTF. The CDR3, as DNA: TGTGCCAGCAGTAACAAGGACAGGGGCTATGGCCACACCTTC.

The V gene is TRBV5-4, the J gene TRBJ1-1; possible D gene TRBD1, 6 bases. The CDR3 is 12 amino acids. Germline loops: CDR1 SGHNT, CDR2 YYREEE (reference sequence). V was cut by 4 bases and J by 11 bases, with 15 bases left in between. This CDR3 is CASSKFEGGAFF. As DNA, the CDR3 is TGTGCCAGCAGCAAATTCGAGGGGGGGGCTTTCTTT.

There are a few counts of this clone. The V and J genes are TRBV27 and TRBJ1-1, with TRBD1 matching 12 bases. V was clipped by 5 bases and J by 4 bases; unmatched bases: 2. CDR3 size: 14 residues. Per germline, CDR1 MNHEY and CDR2 SMNVEV (reference sequence). This CDR3 reads CASSGDRGLTEAFF. The CDR3 DNA sequence: TGTGCCAGCAGTGGGGACAGGGGGCTCACTGAAGCTTTCTTT.

The chain links TRBV9 to TRBJ2-3, with 10 nucleotides matching TRBD2. Looked up from germline, CDR1 is SGDLS and CDR2 is YYNGEE. The V and J ends lost 3 bases and 1 base, in that order; junction bases with no gene match: 2. CDR3 length: 15 amino acids. CDR3 bases: TGTGCCAGCAGCGGAGCGGGAGGGGGCACAGATACGCAGTATTTT. Its protein product is CASSGAGGGTDTQYF. The variable domain in full, completed from reference TRBV9 and TRBJ2-3, reads DSGVTQTPKHLITATGQRVTLRCSPRSGDLSVYWYQQSLDQGLQFLIQYYNGEERAKGNILERFSAQQFPDLHSELNLSSLELGDSALYFCASSGAGGGTDTQYFGPGTRLTVL.

The chain uses TRBV5-1 and TRBJ2-7, with D possibly matching TRBD2 (5 bases). CDR1 and CDR2 from the germline V gene are SGHRS and YFSETQ. This CDR3 region has 16 residues. V lost 2 bases and J 5 bases, leaving 20 bases between the germline ends. This chain's CDR3 is CASSLGWIGLTNEQYF. CDR3 bases: TGCGCCAGCAGCTTAGGGTGGATAGGACTCACTAACGAGCAGTACTTC. Full variable domain (rest looked up from reference TRBV5-1 and TRBJ2-7): KAGVTQTPRYLIKTRGQQVTLSCSPISGHRSVSWYQQTPGQGLQFLFEYFSETQRNKGNFPGRFSGRQFSNSRSEMNVSTLELGDSALYLCASSLGWIGLTNEQYFGPGTRLTVT.

The rearrangement joins TRBV29-1 to TRBJ1-2; D is undetermined. The CDR3 runs to 11 residues. V was trimmed by 7 bases and J by 3 bases, leaving 9 bases between them. Germline V CDR1 and CDR2: SQVTM, ANQGSEA. The CDR3 nucleotides are TGCAGCGGTGAGGGAGACTATGGCTACACCTTC. This sequence encodes CSGEGDYGYTF.

This chain uses TRBV5-4 with TRBJ2-7, with 9 bases matching TRBD1. From germline, CDR1 is SGHNT and CDR2 YYREEE (reference sequence). This CDR3 spans 15 amino acids. With V trimmed by 4 bases and J by 8 bases, 13 bases remained unmatched. CDR3 loop: CASSPGTGLVSQQYF. In DNA form, the CDR3 reads TGTGCCAGCAGCCCCGGGACAGGGCTCGTATCCCAGCAGTACTTC.

The genes are TRBV4-3 and TRBJ2-2, with 7 bases aligning to TRBD2. Germline assignment: CDR1 LGHNA and CDR2 YSLEER. This CDR3 has 17 residues. V lost 0 bases, J lost 5 bases, and 9 bases stayed unmatched. CDR3 bases: TGCGCCAGCAGCCAAGATTGGGAGGGCTCGCGGACCGGGGAGCTGTTTTTT. As protein: CASSQDWEGSRTGELFF.